This entry lists 6 T cell receptor beta chains sequenced from one sample in a study of blood T cell repertoires in COVID-19. This table comes from immunoSEQ multiplex PCR, and its TCRdb copy is limited to in-frame clones, with some not included. This repertoire shows roughly 53,000 clones, 70% to 90% found once; its top ten account for around 2.9%. The material sequenced was peripheral blood. Receptors originate from an older man with acute or convalescent COVID-19.

The chain links TRBV11-2 to TRBJ1-2; tentatively, D is TRBD1 (6 bases). V was pared by 5 bases and J by 3 bases, with 13 bases between. The CDR3 is 14 amino acids. CDR1 is SGHAT, CDR2 FQNNGV, per germline. CDR3 in amino acids: CASSVGTKDYGYTF. CDR3 nucleotide sequence: TGTGCCAGCAGCGTAGGGACAAAGGACTATGGCTACACCTTC.

The J gene is TRBJ1-3, the V gene TRBV7-6; D unclear. The CDR3 runs to 17 residues. The ends were cut back, 1 base at V and 2 bases at J, with 15 bases in the middle. CDR1 SGHVS and CDR2 FNYEAQ come from the germline V gene. The CDR3 nucleotides are TGTGCCAGCAGCTTAGTGTCGTCTCGTCTTGCTGGAAACACCATATATTTT. This gives the protein CASSLVSSRLAGNTIYF.

This rearrangement joins TRBV6-5 to TRBJ2-3; 9 nucleotides match TRBD1. CDR1 and CDR2 (germline): MNHEY, SVGAGI. The CDR3 consists of 15 residues. With V trimmed by 8 bases and J by 3 bases, 9 bases remained unmatched. The CDR3 region is CASYLLGQGTDTQYF. The CDR3, as DNA: TGTGCCAGCTACCTTCTGGGACAGGGAACAGATACGCAGTATTTT.

The chain combines TRBV5-8 with TRBJ1-5, with TRBD1 as a possible D gene (6 bases). Germline values: CDR1 SGHTS, CDR2 YDEGEE. The CDR3 is 13 residues long. V was trimmed by 4 bases and J by 13 bases, leaving 18 bases between them. The CDR3 reads CASSADRDTPQHF. CDR3 sequence (DNA): TGTGCCAGCAGCGCGGACCGGGACACCCCGCAGCATTTT.

A single count supports this clone. The genes are TRBV5-1 and TRBJ1-1; D ambiguous. Germline V CDR1 and CDR2: SGHRS, YFSETQ. With 1 base removed from V and 6 bases from J, the gap between germline ends came to 19 bases. This CDR3 has 16 amino acids. The CDR3 DNA reads as TGCGCCAGCAGCTTGAATCCTGGTCAGCGTACTTCTGAAGCTTTCTTT. Translating it yields CASSLNPGQRTSEAFF.

The chain employs TRBV5-1 and TRBJ2-5; TRBD1 aligns across 9 bases. After removal of 3 bases from V and 4 bases from J, the junction contained 7 bases not matched to a gene. The length of the CDR3 is 15 residues. CDR1 and CDR2 (germline): SGHRS, YFSETQ. CDR3 loop: CASSSPGTGLETQYF. The CDR3 DNA follows: TGCGCCAGCAGCTCCCCCGGGACAGGGTTAGAGACCCAGTACTTC.